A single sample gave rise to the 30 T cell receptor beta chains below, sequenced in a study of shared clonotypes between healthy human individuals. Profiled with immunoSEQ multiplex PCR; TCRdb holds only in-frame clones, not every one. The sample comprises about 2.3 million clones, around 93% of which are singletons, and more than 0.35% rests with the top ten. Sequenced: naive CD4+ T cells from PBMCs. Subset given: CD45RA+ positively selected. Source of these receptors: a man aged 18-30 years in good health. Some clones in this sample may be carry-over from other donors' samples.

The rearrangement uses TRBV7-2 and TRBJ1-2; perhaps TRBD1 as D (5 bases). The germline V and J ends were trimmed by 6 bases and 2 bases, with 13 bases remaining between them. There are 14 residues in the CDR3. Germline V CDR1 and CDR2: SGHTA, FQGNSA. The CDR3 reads CASSILGGNYGYTF. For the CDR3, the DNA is TGTGCCAGCAGTATATTGGGGGGAAACTATGGCTACACCTTC. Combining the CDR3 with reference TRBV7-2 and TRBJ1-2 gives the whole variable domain GAGVSQSPSNKVTEKGKDVELRCDPISGHTALYWYRQSLGQGLEFLIYFQGNSAPDKSGLPSDRFSAERTGGSVSTLTIQRTQQEDSAVYLCASSILGGNYGYTFGSGTRLTVV.

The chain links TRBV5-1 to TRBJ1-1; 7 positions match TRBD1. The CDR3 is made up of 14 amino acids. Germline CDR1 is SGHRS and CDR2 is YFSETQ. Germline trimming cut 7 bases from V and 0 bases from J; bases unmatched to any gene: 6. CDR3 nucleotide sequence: TGCGCCAGCTGCAAGACAGGGCTGAACACTGAAGCTTTCTTT. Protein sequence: CASCKTGLNTEAFF.

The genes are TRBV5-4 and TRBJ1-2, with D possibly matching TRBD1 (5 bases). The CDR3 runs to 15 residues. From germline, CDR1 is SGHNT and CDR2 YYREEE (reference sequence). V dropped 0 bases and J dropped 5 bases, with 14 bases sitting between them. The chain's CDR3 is CASSLGGRQSYGYTF. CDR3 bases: TGTGCCAGCAGCTTGGGGGGCCGGCAGTCATATGGCTACACCTTC.

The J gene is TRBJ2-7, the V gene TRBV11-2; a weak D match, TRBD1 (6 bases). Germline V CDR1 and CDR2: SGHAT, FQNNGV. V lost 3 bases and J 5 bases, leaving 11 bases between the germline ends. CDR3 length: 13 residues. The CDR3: CASSLGAVDEQYF. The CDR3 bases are TGTGCCAGCAGCTTGGGGGCAGTCGACGAGCAGTACTTC.

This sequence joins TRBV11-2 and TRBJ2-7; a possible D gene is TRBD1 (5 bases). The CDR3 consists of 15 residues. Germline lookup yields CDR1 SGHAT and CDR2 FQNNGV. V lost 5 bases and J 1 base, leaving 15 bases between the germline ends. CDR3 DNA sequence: TGTGCCAGCAGCCCTCCCCAGGGATCATCCTACGAGCAGTACTTC. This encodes CASSPPQGSSYEQYF. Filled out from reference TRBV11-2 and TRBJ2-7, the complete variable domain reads EAGVAQSPRYKIIEKRQSVAFWCNPISGHATLYWYQQILGQGPKLLIQFQNNGVVDDSQLPKDRFSAERLKGVDSTLKIQPAKLEDSAVYLCASSPPQGSSYEQYFGPGTRLTVT.

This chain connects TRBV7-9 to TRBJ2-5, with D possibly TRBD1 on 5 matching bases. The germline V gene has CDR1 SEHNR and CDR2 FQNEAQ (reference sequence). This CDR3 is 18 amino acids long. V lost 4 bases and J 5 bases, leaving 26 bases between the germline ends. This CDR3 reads CASSSFSLVAGMYETQYF. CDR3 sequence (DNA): TGTGCCAGCAGCTCCTTTTCGTTGGTGGCAGGGATGTATGAGACCCAGTACTTC.

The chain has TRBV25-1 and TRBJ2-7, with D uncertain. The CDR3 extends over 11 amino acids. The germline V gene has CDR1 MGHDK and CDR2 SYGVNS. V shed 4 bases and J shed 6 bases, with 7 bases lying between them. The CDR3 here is CASSGILEQYF. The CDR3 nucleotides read TGTGCCAGCAGTGGGATCCTCGAGCAGTACTTC.

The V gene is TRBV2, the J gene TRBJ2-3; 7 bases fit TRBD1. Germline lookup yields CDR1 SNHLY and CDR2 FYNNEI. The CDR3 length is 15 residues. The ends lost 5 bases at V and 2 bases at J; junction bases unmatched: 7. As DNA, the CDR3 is TGTGCCAGCAGTAAAGGGGGCATGGCCACAGATACGCAGTATTTT. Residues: CASSKGGMATDTQYF.

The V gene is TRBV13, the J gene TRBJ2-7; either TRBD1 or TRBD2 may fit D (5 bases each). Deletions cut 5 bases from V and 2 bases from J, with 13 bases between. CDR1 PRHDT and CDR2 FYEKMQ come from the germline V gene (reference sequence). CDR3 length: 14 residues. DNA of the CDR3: TGTGCCAGCAGCCTCGGGGACGGTGCCTACGAGCAGTACTTC. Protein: CASSLGDGAYEQYF.

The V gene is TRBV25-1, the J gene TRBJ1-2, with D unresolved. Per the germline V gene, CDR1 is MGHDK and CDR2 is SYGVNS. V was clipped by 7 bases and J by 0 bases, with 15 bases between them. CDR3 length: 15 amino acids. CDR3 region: CASNHGGGPNYGYTF. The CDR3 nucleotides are TGTGCCAGCAATCACGGTGGAGGACCTAACTATGGCTACACCTTC.

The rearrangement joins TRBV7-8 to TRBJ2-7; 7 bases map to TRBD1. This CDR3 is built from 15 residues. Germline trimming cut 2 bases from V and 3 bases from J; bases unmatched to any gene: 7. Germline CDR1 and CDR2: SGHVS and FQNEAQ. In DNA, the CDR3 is TGTGCCAGCAGCTTAAACCGGGACAGTTACTACGAGCAGTACTTC. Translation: CASSLNRDSYYEQYF.

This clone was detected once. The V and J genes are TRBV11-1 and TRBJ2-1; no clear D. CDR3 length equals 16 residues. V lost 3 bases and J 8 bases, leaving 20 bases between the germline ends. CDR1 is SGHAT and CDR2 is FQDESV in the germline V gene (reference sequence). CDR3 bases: TGTGCCAGCAGCTTTGAACCCCGGGCACCGACGGATGAGCAGTTCTTC. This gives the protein CASSFEPRAPTDEQFF.

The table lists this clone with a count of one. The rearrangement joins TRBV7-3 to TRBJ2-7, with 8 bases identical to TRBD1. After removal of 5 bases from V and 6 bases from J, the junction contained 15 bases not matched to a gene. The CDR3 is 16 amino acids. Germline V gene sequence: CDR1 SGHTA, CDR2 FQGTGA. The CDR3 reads CASSQGTGGHSVEQYF. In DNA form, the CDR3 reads TGTGCCAGCAGCCAGGGGACAGGTGGCCATTCAGTCGAGCAGTACTTC.

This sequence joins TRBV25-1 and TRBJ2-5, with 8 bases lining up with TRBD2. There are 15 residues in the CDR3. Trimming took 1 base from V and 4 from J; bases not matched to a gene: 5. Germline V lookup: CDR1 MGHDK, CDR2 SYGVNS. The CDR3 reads CASSESSGRGETQYF. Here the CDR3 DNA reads TGTGCCAGCAGTGAATCAAGCGGGAGAGGAGAGACCCAGTACTTC.

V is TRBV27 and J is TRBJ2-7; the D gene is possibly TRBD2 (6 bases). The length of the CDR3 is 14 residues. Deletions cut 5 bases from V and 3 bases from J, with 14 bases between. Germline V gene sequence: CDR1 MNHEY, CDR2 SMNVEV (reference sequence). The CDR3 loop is CASSLRESFYEQYF. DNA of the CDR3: TGTGCCAGCAGTCTCCGGGAGTCTTTCTACGAGCAGTACTTC.

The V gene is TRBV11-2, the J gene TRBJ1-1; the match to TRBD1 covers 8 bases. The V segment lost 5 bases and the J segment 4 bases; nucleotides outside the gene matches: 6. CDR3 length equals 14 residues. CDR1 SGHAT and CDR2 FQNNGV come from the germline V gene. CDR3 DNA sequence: TGTGCCAGCAGCCTTTTCCAGGGGGCCACTGAAGCTTTCTTT. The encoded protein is CASSLFQGATEAFF. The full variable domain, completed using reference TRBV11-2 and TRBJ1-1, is EAGVAQSPRYKIIEKRQSVAFWCNPISGHATLYWYQQILGQGPKLLIQFQNNGVVDDSQLPKDRFSAERLKGVDSTLKIQPAKLEDSAVYLCASSLFQGATEAFFGQGTRLTVV.

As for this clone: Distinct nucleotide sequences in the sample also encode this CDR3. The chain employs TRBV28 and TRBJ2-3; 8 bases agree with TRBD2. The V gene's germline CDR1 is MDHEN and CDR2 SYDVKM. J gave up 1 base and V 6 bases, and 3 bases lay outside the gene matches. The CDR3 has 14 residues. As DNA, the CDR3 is TGTGCCAGCAGGCCCGGGGGGGGCACAGATACGCAGTATTTT. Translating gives CASRPGGGTDTQYF.

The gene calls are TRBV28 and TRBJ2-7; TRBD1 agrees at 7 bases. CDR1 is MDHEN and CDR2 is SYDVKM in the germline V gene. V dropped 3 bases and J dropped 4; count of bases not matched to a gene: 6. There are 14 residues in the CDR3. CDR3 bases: TGTGCCAGCAGTTTGCAGGGGGATCTATACGAGCAGTACTTC. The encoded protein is CASSLQGDLYEQYF.

The CDR3 DNA sequence: TGTGCCAGCTCACCTCCCGGGACACTCCACCGCGAGCAGTACTTC. This encodes CASSPPGTLHREQYF. V gene TRBV18 combines with J gene TRBJ2-7; possibly TRBD1 for D (6 bases). The CDR3 totals 15 residues. Germline CDR1 reads KGHSH; CDR2 reads LQKENI. The V gene lost 3 bases and the J gene lost 6 bases, with 18 bases spanning the gap.

The CDR3 DNA is TGTGCCAGCAGCTTAATCAAATCGATGGGGATTACTGGCACAGATACGCAGTATTTT. It is translated as CASSLIKSMGITGTDTQYF. The chain carries TRBV7-3 and TRBJ2-3; D not certain. Germline V gives CDR1 SGHTA, CDR2 FQGTGA. V was clipped by 1 base and J by 1 base, with 21 bases between them. This CDR3 comprises 19 residues.

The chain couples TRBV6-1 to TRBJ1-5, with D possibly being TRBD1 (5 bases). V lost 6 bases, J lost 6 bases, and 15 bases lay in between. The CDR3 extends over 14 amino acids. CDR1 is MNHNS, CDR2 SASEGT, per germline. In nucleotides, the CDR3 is TGTGCCAGCAGCCCCAGACAGTCCGGTCAGCCCCAGCATTTT. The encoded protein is CASSPRQSGQPQHF.

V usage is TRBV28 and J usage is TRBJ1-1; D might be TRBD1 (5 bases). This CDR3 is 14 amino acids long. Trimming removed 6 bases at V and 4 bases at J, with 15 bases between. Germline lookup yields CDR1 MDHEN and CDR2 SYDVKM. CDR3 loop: CASSGPWGGTEAFF. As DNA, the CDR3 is TGTGCCAGCAGCGGACCTTGGGGGGGCACTGAAGCTTTCTTT. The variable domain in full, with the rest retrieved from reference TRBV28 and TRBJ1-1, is DVKVTQSSRYLVKRTGEKVFLECVQDMDHENMFWYRQDPGLGLRLIYFSYDVKMKEKGDIPEGYSVSREKKERFSLILESASTNQTSMYLCASSGPWGGTEAFFGQGTRLTVV.

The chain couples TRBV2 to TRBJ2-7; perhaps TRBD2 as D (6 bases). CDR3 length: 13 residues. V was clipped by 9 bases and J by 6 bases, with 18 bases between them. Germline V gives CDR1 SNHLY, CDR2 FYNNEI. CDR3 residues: CARGRGGLSEQYF. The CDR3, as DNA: TGTGCCAGGGGGCGGGGTGGGCTCTCCGAGCAGTACTTC.

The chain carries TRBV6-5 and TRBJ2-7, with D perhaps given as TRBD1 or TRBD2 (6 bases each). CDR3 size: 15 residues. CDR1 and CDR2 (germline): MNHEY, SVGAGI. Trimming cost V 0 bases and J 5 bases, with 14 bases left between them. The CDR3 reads CASSYSSTGRNEQYF. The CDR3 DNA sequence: TGTGCCAGCAGTTACTCTAGTACAGGGAGGAACGAGCAGTACTTC.

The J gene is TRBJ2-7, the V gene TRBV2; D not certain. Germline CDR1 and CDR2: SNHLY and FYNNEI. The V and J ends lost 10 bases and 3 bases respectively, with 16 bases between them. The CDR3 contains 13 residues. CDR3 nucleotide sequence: TGTGCCATCCAAGCAGCCCAGCACTACGAGCAGTACTTC. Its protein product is CAIQAAQHYEQYF.

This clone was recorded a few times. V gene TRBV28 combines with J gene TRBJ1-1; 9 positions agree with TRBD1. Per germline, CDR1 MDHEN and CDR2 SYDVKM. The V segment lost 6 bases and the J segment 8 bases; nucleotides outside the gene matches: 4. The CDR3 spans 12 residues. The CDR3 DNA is TGTGCCAGCAGGTACAGGGGGCCGGAAGCTTTCTTT. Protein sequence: CASRYRGPEAFF.

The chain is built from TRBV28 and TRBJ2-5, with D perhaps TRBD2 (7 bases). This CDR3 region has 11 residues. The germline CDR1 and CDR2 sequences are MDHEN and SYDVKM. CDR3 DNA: TGTGCTACCGGGGGGCCAGAGACCCAGTACTTC. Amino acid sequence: CATGGPETQYF.

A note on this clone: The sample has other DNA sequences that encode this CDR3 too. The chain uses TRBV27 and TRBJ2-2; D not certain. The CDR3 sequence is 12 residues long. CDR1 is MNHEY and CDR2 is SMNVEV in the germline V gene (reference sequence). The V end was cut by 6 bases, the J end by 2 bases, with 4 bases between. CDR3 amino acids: CASSLNTGELFF. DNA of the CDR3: TGTGCCAGCAGCCTAAACACCGGGGAGCTGTTTTTT.

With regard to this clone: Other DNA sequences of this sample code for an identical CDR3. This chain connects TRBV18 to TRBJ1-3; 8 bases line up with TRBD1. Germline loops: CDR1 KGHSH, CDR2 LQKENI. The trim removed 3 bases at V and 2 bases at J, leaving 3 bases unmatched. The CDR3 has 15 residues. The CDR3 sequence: CASSPQGAPGNTIYF. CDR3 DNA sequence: TGTGCCAGCTCACCTCAGGGGGCTCCTGGAAACACCATATATTTT.

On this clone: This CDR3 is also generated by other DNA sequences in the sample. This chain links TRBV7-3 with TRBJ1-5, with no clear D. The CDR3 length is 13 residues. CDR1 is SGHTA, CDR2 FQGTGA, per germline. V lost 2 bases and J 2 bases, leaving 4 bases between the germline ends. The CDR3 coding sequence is TGTGCCAGCAGCTTAGGGCGCAATCAGCCCCAGCATTTT. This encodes CASSLGRNQPQHF. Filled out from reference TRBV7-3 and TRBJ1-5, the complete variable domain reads GAGVSQTPSNKVTEKGKYVELRCDPISGHTALYWYRQSLGQGPEFLIYFQGTGAADDSGLPNDRFFAVRPEGSVSTLKIQRTERGDSAVYLCASSLGRNQPQHFGDGTRLSIL.